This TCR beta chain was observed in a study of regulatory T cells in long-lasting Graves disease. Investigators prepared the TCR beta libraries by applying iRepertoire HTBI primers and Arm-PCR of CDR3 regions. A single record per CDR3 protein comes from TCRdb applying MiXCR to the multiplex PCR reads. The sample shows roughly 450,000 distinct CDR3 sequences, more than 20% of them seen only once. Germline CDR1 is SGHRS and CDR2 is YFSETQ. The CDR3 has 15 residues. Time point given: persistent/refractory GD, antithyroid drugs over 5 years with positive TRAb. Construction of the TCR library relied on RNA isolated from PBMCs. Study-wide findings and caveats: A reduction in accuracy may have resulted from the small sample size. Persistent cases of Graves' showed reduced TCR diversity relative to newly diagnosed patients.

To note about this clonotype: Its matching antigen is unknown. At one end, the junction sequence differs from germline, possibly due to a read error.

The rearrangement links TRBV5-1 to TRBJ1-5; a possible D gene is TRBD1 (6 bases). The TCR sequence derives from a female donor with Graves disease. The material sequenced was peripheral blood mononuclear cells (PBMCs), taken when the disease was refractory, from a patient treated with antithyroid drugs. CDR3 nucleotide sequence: TGTGCCAGCAGCGAGGGACGAAAGGGGGTTGAACCCCAGCATTTT. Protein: CASSEGRKGVEPQHF.